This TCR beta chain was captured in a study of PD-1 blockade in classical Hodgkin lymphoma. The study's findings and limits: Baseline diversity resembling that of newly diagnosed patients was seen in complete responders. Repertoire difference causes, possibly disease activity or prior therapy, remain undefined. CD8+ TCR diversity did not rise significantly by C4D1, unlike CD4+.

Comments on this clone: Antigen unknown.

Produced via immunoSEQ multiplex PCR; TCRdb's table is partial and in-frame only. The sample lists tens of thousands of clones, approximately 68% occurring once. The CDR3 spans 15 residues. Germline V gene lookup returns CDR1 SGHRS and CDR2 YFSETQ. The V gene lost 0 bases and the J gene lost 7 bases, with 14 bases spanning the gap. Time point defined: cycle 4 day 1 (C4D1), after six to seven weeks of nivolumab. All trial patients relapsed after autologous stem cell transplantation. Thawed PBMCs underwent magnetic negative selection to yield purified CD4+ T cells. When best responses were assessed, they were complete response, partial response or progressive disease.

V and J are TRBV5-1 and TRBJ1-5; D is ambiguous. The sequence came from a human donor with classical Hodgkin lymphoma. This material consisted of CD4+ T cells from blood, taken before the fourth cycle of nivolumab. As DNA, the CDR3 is TGCGCCAGCAGCTTGGGGACTGTGGCGGGGCAGCCCCAGCATTTT. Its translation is CASSLGTVAGQPQHF.